This T cell receptor beta chain appears in the sequencing data of a study of T cell repertoires in cytomegalovirus infection. The wider study: Evidence of both CMV infection and a matching HLA type came from public TCR beta signatures. The study, taken as a whole, reports: The study identified carriers of CMV plus the relevant HLA from cumulative public TCR beta family frequency. Ex vivo, HLA-C-restricted CMV-specific TCR beta clonotypes prevailed over the rest of the response.

Germline V lookup: CDR1 MNHEY, CDR2 SMNVEV (reference sequence). The CDR3 loop spans 15 amino acids. The V gene lost 5 bases and the J gene lost 3 bases, with 14 bases spanning the gap. Each CDR3 protein gets one entry after TCRdb re-called the reads with MiXCR. The repertoire holds about 900,000 distinct CDR3 sequences, with around 30% as singletons. Worth noting for this clonotype: Its antigen is undetermined.

The clonotype originates from a human donor in good health (CMV status not recorded). Some clones in this sample may be carry-over from other donors' samples. Here the sequenced sample was cultured CD8+ T cells from PBMCs, taken from culture after CMV antigen stimulation. This rearrangement joins TRBV27 to TRBJ1-5, with D maybe TRBD1 (5 bases). As DNA, the CDR3 is TGTGCCAGCAGTCCCACCCAGGGCCTCAATCAGCCCCAGCATTTT. Its translation is CASSPTQGLNQPQHF.